Given below is one TCR beta chain in context. What antigen it recognizes has not been identified. Qualities for individual bases were not recorded, and no much larger clone is one base off. Using the deep immunoSEQ assay, TCR CDR3 regions were amplified from genomic DNA by multiplex PCR. For each cell subset, the extracted genomic DNA was distributed evenly across all wells of several immunoSEQ 96-well plates, and each plate served as one replicate. Each replicate PCR for sorted subsets received around 210 ng genomic DNA, equal to roughly 29,000 T cell genomes. Purified libraries were measured with a Qubit 3.0 fluorometer, size-checked on a Bioanalyzer 2100, and measured again with the KAPA Library Quantification kit. Every immunoSEQ 96-well plate was sequenced on a dedicated single-read 150-cycle Illumina NextSeq 550 flow cell. On the study's bioinformatics: Because the immunoSEQ output held only junctional sequences and lacked quality scores, the filtering could not match the filtering applied to full-length reads. To assign V/J genes and CDR3, sequences were annotated against IMGT germline references using PyIR, a Python wrapper for IgBLAST v1.9. Reads with weak V/J assignments (E-value above 1e-6), missing CDR3, stop codons, out-of-frame junctions, or ambiguous translated residues were removed. A V3J clonotype was defined by an identical inferred V gene, J gene, and CDR3 amino acid sequence. The percentage overlap between two repertoires was calculated by dividing the number of shared unique clonotypes by the size of the smaller repertoire. Richness of each repertoire was evaluated using RTK rarefaction, the Chao1 estimator, and Recon v2.1 estimates of unobserved clonotypes. Generation probabilities were computed with OLGA for all TCRbeta clonotypes obtained by the gDNA method from several donors. TCRdb limited this immuneACCESS table to in-frame rearrangements with V and J called. A share of clones is missing; checked studies link under half to unresolved V genes, and the rest is unexplained. V, J and clone size reflect that table, while D and trimming were determined from the DNA. The sample table shows 2 million to 2.5 million clones, and about 92% are seen once. The ten largest clones represent 0.39% of the sample.

This entry comes from a study of shared clonotypes between healthy human individuals (dated by TCRdb to about 2020). With respect to the entire study: Three men and a couple of women, aged 18 to 49 years, made up the cohort. To increase sequencing depth and limit assay-specific biases, different laboratories used diverse techniques to prepare libraries and sequence TCR repertoires. Between about 0.85 and 8.9 billion PBMCs per donor were obtained by leukapheresis. The study deeply sequenced blood TCR repertoires of about 5 healthy adults to estimate repertoire size and the extent of clonotype sharing between individuals. For each donor, three plates each were used for CD4 naive and CD4 memory, two plates were used for CD8 naive, and one plate was used for CD8 memory.

The donors were healthy, HIV-negative adults with no recently reported acute infections or vaccinations. Every donor was a Caucasian adult living in Nashville, Tennessee, USA. CD4+ T cells were enriched by magnetic negative selection, after which naive cells were positively selected on CD45RA and the negative fraction was taken as the memory subset. Blood was collected by leukapheresis, and PBMCs were isolated by Ficoll-Histopaque density gradient centrifugation and then cryopreserved in liquid nitrogen vapor phase. Analytical flow cytometry was used to check the purity and quantity of every magnetically sorted T cell population. Each sorted fraction had its genomic DNA isolated and then quantified by UV absorbance on a Nanodrop 2000c. The investigation overall reported the following: Pairwise subsampling indicated that sequencing depth was expected to affect the degree of clonotype sharing among donors. Larger estimated clonotype richness was generally found for naive subsets than for memory subsets. Sampling was restricted to blood, and TCR repertoires in tissue are likely to differ from TCR repertoires in blood. Even with the large sequencing depth, rarefaction of the sorted-subset datasets indicated that sequencing was incomplete. Compared with non-shared clonotypes, the clonotypes found in all four sorted-subset donors had higher generation probabilities. The small number of donors limited the genetic and exposure-history diversity represented. Sharing across several donors was observed for around 5% of naive CD4, 3.5% of naive CD8, roughly 2.4% of memory CD4, and around 0.4% of memory CD8 clonotypes.

The germline V gene (reference sequence) sets CDR1 to MNHEY and CDR2 to SMNVEV. The cysteine opens and the phenylalanine closes a CDR3 of 16 amino acids. Only CDR3 DNA is held: 48 bases, read in frame from base 1. The germline ends are 12 bases apart after V is trimmed by 2 bases and J by 2 bases. The sequenced sample consisted of naive CD4+ T cells from PBMCs. The meaning of the sample's cell subset or site label: CD45RA+ positively selected. The source of this sequence is a young man in good health. Some clones in this sample may be carry-over from other donors' samples. The receptor chain draws on TRBV27 and TRBJ2-2; 6 matching bases give a weak D call of TRBD1. The DNA reads TGTGCCAGCAGTTTAGACAGGCCTACAAACACCGGGGAGCTGTTTTTT. Its coded protein is CASSLDRPTNTGELFF.